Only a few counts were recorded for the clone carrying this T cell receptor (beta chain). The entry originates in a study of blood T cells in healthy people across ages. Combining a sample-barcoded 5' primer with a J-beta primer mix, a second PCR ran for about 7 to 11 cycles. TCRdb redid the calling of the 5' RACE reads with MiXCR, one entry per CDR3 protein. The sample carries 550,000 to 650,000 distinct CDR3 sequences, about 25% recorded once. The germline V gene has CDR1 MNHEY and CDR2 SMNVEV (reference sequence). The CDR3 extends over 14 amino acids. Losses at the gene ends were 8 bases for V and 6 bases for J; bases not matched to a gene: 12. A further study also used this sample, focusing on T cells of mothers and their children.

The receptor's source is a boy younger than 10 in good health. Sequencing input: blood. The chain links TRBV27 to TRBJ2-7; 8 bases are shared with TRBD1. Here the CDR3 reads CASGRQGLPSEQYF. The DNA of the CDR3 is TGTGCCAGCGGTAGACAGGGGTTGCCAAGCGAGCAGTACTTC.